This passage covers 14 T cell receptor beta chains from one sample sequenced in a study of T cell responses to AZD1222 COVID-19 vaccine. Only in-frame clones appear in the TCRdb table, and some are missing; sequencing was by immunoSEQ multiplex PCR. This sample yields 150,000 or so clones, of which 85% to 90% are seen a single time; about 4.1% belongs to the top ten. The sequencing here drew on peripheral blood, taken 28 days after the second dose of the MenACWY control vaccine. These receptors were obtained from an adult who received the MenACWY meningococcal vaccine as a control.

This chain's CDR3 is CASSPGQGPRDEQYF. CDR3 nucleotides: TGTGCCAGCAGCCCGGGACAAGGACCTAGGGACGAGCAGTACTTC. V gene TRBV7-9 combines with J gene TRBJ2-7; D is possibly TRBD1 (6 bases). CDR3 length: 15 amino acids. Trimming left V 5 bases short and J 5 bases short, with 19 bases between. The germline V gene has CDR1 SEHNR and CDR2 FQNEAQ (reference sequence).

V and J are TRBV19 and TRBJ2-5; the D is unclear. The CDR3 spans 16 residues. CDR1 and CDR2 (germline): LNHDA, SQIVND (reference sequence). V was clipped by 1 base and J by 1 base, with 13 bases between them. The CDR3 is CASSIVSSFGQETQYF. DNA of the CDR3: TGTGCCAGTAGTATAGTTTCCAGCTTTGGCCAAGAGACCCAGTACTTC.

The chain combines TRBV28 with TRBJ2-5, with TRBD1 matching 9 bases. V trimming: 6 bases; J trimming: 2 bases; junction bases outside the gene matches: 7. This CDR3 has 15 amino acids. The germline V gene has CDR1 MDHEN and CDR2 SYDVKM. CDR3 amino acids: CASRGGQGPQETQYF. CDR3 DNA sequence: TGTGCCAGCAGGGGGGGACAGGGACCTCAAGAGACCCAGTACTTC.

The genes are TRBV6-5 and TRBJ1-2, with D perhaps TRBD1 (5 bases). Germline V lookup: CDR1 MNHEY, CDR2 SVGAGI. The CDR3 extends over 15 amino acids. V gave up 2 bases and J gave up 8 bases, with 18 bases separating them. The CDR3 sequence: CASSYTLTGTRGYTF. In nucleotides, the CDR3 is TGTGCCAGCAGTTACACCTTAACCGGGACGCGAGGCTACACCTTC.

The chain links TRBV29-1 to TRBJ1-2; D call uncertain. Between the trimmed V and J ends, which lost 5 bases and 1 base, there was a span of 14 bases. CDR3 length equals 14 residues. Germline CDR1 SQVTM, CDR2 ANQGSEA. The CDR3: CSVSRQDYNYGYTF. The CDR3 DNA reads TGCAGCGTTTCCCGGCAGGACTATAACTATGGCTACACCTTC.

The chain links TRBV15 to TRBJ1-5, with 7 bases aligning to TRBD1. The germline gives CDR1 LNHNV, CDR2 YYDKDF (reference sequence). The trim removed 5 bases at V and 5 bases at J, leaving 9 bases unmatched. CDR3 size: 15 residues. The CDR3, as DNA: TGTGCCACCAGCTCCATGGGGGACAGATATCAGCCCCAGCATTTT. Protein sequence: CATSSMGDRYQPQHF.

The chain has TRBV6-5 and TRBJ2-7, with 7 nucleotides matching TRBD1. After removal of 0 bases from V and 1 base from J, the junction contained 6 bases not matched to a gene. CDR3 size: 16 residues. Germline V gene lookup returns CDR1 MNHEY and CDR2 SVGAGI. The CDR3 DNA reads TGTGCCAGCAGTTACTCGTCGACAGGGCTATCCTACGAGCAGTACTTC. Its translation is CASSYSSTGLSYEQYF.

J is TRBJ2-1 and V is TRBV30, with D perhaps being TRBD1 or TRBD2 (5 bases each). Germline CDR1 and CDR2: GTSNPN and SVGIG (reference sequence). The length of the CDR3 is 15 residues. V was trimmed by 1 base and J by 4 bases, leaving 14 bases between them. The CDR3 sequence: CAWSGTRGLYNEQFF. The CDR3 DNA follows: TGTGCCTGGAGTGGAACGAGGGGATTGTACAATGAGCAGTTCTTC.

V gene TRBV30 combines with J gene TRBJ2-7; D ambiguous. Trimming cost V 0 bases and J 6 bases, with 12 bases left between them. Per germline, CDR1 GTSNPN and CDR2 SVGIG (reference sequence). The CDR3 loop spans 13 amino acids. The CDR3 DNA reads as TGTGCCTGGAGTGTACGCGCTTTCGCCGAGCAGTACTTC. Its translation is CAWSVRAFAEQYF.

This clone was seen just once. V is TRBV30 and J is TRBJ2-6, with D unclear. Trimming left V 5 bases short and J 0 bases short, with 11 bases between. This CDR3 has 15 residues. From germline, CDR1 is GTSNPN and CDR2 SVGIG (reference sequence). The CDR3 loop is CAWGDGHSGANVLTF. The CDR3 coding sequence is TGTGCCTGGGGAGATGGTCACTCTGGGGCCAACGTCCTGACTTTC.

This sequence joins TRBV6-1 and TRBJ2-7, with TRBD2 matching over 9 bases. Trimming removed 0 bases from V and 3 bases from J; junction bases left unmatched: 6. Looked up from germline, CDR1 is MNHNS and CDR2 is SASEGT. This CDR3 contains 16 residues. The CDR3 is CASSEASTSGYYEQYF. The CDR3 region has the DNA TGTGCCAGCAGTGAAGCCTCGACTAGCGGATACTACGAGCAGTACTTC.

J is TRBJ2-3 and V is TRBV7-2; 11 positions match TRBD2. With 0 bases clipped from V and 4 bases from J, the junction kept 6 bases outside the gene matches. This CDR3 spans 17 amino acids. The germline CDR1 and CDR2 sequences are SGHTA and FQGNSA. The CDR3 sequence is CASSLALLGLAADTQYF. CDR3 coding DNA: TGTGCCAGCAGCTTAGCCCTTTTGGGACTAGCGGCAGATACGCAGTATTTT.

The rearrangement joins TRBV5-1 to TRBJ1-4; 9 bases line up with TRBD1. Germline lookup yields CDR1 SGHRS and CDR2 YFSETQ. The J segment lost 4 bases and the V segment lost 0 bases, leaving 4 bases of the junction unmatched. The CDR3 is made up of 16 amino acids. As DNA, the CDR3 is TGCGCCAGCAGCTTGGGACAGGGGGGTCTTAATGAAAAACTGTTTTTT. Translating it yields CASSLGQGGLNEKLFF. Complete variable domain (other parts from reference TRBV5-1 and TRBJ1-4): KAGVTQTPRYLIKTRGQQVTLSCSPISGHRSVSWYQQTPGQGLQFLFEYFSETQRNKGNFPGRFSGRQFSNSRSEMNVSTLELGDSALYLCASSLGQGGLNEKLFFGSGTQLSVL.

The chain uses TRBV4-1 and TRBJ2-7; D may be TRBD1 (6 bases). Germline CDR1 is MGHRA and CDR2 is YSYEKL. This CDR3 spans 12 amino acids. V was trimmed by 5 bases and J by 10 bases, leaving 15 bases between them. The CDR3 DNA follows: TGCGCCAGCAGCAACACAGGGTTCGAACAGTACTTC. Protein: CASSNTGFEQYF.